One sample yielded the 19 T cell receptor beta chains listed below, sequenced in a study of Tregs in tolerant kidney transplant recipients. The protocol was immunoSEQ multiplex PCR, while the TCRdb copy is restricted to in-frame clones and leaves out a portion. Among about 21,000 clones listed, roughly 80% were seen once. Recipients received nonmyeloablative bone marrow transplants from related graft donors, with transient mixed chimerism. Sequences were derived from CD8+ T cells from blood (PBMCs), sampled 6 months after the transplant. The receptors were gathered from a human patient who received a combined kidney and bone marrow transplant. Some T cells may trace back to the graft donor.

V gene TRBV15 combines with J gene TRBJ2-7; no reliable D call. The CDR3 spans 13 residues. Trimming removed 4 bases at V and 5 bases at J, with 12 bases between. Germline CDR1 LNHNV, CDR2 YYDKDF (reference sequence). This CDR3 reads CATSTTVSHEQYF. The CDR3 bases are TGTGCCACCAGCACTACAGTTTCACACGAGCAGTACTTC.

The rearrangement uses TRBV25-1 and TRBJ1-2; 7 bases match TRBD1. V lost 10 bases, J lost 5 bases, and 7 bases stayed unmatched. Per germline, CDR1 MGHDK and CDR2 SYGVNS. The CDR3 length is 12 residues. In nucleotides, the CDR3 is TGTGCCACCATGACAGGGAAGTATGGCTACACCTTC. It specifies CATMTGKYGYTF.

V and J are TRBV15 and TRBJ2-7; 8 bases fit TRBD1. CDR1 is LNHNV and CDR2 is YYDKDF in the germline V gene (reference sequence). The CDR3 is 16 amino acids. With V trimmed by 2 bases and J by 0 bases, 6 bases remained unmatched. The CDR3 protein is CATSRIPGTGSYEQYF. CDR3 DNA sequence: TGTGCCACCAGCAGAATACCCGGGACAGGCTCCTACGAGCAGTACTTC.

The genes are TRBV4-3 and TRBJ2-1, with TRBD2 matching over 10 bases. Germline CDR1 reads LGHNA; CDR2 reads YSLEER. The CDR3 runs to 14 residues. V shed 4 bases, J shed 8 bases, and the junction held 5 bases outside the gene matches. The CDR3 region has the DNA TGCGCCAGCAGCCTGGGACTAGCGTTCTATGAGCAGTTCTTC. This translates into CASSLGLAFYEQFF.

The rearrangement joins TRBV27 to TRBJ1-1; TRBD1 might be the D (6 bases). The CDR3 has 14 amino acids. Per germline, CDR1 MNHEY and CDR2 SMNVEV (reference sequence). The V gene lost 3 bases and the J gene lost 4 bases, with 12 bases spanning the gap. The CDR3 nucleotides read TGTGCCAGCAGTTTGATGCAGGGGTTCACTGAAGCTTTCTTT. Protein product: CASSLMQGFTEAFF.

The genes are TRBV4-3 and TRBJ1-2; 12 bases match TRBD1. Germline lookup yields CDR1 LGHNA and CDR2 YSLEER. The CDR3 has 17 residues. With V trimmed by 4 bases and J by 6 bases, 12 bases remained unmatched. The CDR3 loop reads CASSPLAGTGGANGYTF. CDR3 coding DNA: TGCGCCAGCAGCCCCTTGGCGGGGACAGGGGGCGCGAATGGCTACACCTTC.

The V call is TRBV27, the J call TRBJ2-1; the match to TRBD1 covers 7 bases. V lost 3 bases and J lost 8; bases outside the gene matches: 4. This CDR3 has 13 amino acids. The germline CDR1 and CDR2 sequences are MNHEY and SMNVEV (reference sequence). As DNA, the CDR3 is TGTGCCAGCAGTTTCGACAGGGACCATGAGCAGTTCTTC. This sequence encodes CASSFDRDHEQFF.

This clone was counted between two and nine times. The chain joins TRBV9 to TRBJ2-1, with TRBD2 matching over 13 bases. Germline CDR1 reads SGDLS; CDR2 reads YYNGEE. The length of the CDR3 is 17 residues. V trimming: 2 bases; J trimming: 4 bases; junction bases outside the gene matches: 6. As DNA, the CDR3 is TGTGCCAGCAGCGTCCAAGGACTAGCGGGGGAGTACAATGAGCAGTTCTTC. It is translated as CASSVQGLAGEYNEQFF.

This rearrangement joins TRBV7-6 to TRBJ2-2; 9 bases fit TRBD2. CDR3 length: 17 residues. Germline V CDR1 and CDR2: SGHVS, FNYEAQ. After removal of 4 bases from V and 7 bases from J, the junction contained 13 bases not matched to a gene. The CDR3 DNA is TGTGCCAGCAGCTCGAGAGCGGGGACTAGCACCCGCGGGGAGCTGTTTTTT. This sequence encodes CASSSRAGTSTRGELFF.

J is TRBJ1-1 and V is TRBV5-6; D possibly corresponds to TRBD1 (6 bases). CDR3 length: 13 amino acids. Trimming cost V 1 base and J 6 bases, with 10 bases left between them. Germline assignment: CDR1 SGHDT and CDR2 YYEEEE. The CDR3 sequence: CASSLTGMAEAFF. In DNA form, the CDR3 reads TGTGCCAGCAGCTTGACAGGGATGGCTGAAGCTTTCTTT.

The chain couples TRBV29-1 to TRBJ1-2; 7 bases map to TRBD1. V gave up 6 bases and J gave up 5 bases; unmatched junction bases: 6. The germline gives CDR1 SQVTM, CDR2 ANQGSEA. The CDR3 spans 12 residues. Written as DNA, the CDR3 is TGCAGCGTCCCTGGGACAGCTTATGGCTACACCTTC. As protein: CSVPGTAYGYTF.

CDR3 DNA sequence: TGTGCCAGCAGCCCACAGGACAGAACCTACGAGCAGTACTTC. It is translated as CASSPQDRTYEQYF. The V and J genes are TRBV7-9 and TRBJ2-7; a possible D gene is TRBD1 (6 bases). The ends were cut back, 5 bases at V and 2 bases at J, with 13 bases in the middle. There are 14 residues in the CDR3. Per germline, CDR1 SEHNR and CDR2 FQNEAQ (reference sequence).

J is TRBJ1-2 and V is TRBV4-1; D is uncertain. The ends were cut back, 1 base at V and 2 bases at J, with 8 bases in the middle. This CDR3 has 14 amino acids. The germline V gene encodes CDR1 MGHRA and CDR2 YSYEKL. The CDR3 DNA reads TGCGCCAGCAGCCAAGTGGGAGGGAACTATGGCTACACCTTC. The encoded protein is CASSQVGGNYGYTF.

The chain has TRBV30 and TRBJ1-1; 7 positions match TRBD1. The CDR3 length is 14 residues. Losses at the gene ends were 6 bases for V and 4 bases for J; bases not matched to a gene: 11. Germline CDR1 is GTSNPN and CDR2 is SVGIG (reference sequence). Here the CDR3 reads CACPHRGRSTEAFF. Written as DNA, the CDR3 is TGTGCCTGCCCCCACAGGGGCCGGAGCACTGAAGCTTTCTTT.

This clone is a singleton in its sample. The chain uses TRBV27 and TRBJ2-3; no reliable D call. CDR1 MNHEY and CDR2 SMNVEV come from the germline V gene (reference sequence). Trimming stripped 2 bases from V and 2 bases from J, with 8 bases between. The CDR3 length is 14 residues. CDR3 sequence (DNA): TGTGCCAGCAGTTTAGCGTTGAACACAGATACGCAGTATTTT. Its protein product is CASSLALNTDTQYF.

V and J are TRBV28 and TRBJ2-1; possible D gene TRBD1, 5 bases. Germline-derived CDR1 and CDR2 are MDHEN and SYDVKM. CDR3 length: 14 residues. Between the trimmed V and J ends, which lost 5 bases and 3 bases, there was a span of 11 bases. Here the CDR3 DNA reads TGTGCCAGCAGTCCTAGGACAAACTACAATGAGCAGTTCTTC. This codes for CASSPRTNYNEQFF.

The chain employs TRBV10-1 and TRBJ2-3; 11 bases fit TRBD1. The CDR3 runs 19 residues. V was pared by 6 bases and J by 1 base, with 15 bases of the junction left unmatched. The germline V gene encodes CDR1 WNHNN and CDR2 SYGVQD (reference sequence). CDR3 sequence: CASREGQGASDRGTDTQYF. CDR3 DNA sequence: TGCGCCAGCAGAGAAGGACAGGGGGCTTCCGACCGGGGCACAGATACGCAGTATTTT.

The V call is TRBV7-9, the J call TRBJ1-2; D gene ambiguous. The CDR3 runs 13 residues. V lost 1 base to trimming and J lost 4 bases, with 7 bases between them. Germline loops: CDR1 SEHNR, CDR2 FQNEAQ (reference sequence). CDR3 sequence reads: CASSLGTIYGYTF. The CDR3 DNA reads TGTGCCAGCAGCTTAGGCACAATCTATGGCTACACCTTC.

The CDR3 protein is CASSSGLAVETQYF. The CDR3 DNA reads TGTGCCAGCAGCTCGGGACTAGCTGTTGAGACCCAGTACTTC. The chain uses TRBV7-9 and TRBJ2-5, with 9 bases aligning to TRBD2. The trim removed 4 bases at V and 5 bases at J, leaving 5 bases unmatched. The CDR3 spans 14 residues. In germline, CDR1 is SEHNR, CDR2 FQNEAQ (reference sequence).